This T cell receptor (beta chain) derives from a study of blood T cell repertoires in COVID-19 (dated by TCRdb to about 2020). Some background on the complete study: Collaborator samples came from the United States, Italy and Spain and covered acute and convalescent phases of COVID-19. The prospective study material was composed of cDNA or gDNA derived from T cells, B-cell-depleted T cells, or PBMCs. Deeply sampled blood TCRbeta repertoires from subjects exposed to, actively infected with, or recovered from COVID-19 were included in the dataset. The repertoires were made available in a free public database intended to serve as a resource for research on the immune response to SARS-CoV-2. The samples were drawn from the first 160 participants of the ongoing ImmuneRACE study and from under 1,500 subjects provided by 6 global collaborators. Sample metadata almost always included a de-identified subject ID, COVID-19 status, age in years and sex. Where available, HLA class I and class II types were taken from metadata supplied by the sample provider and were not determined by assay-based typing.

Collaborating institutions collected whole blood in K2EDTA tubes following their own protocols. For TCRbeta analysis, collaborator samples were shipped as frozen whole blood, as isolated PBMCs, or as DNA extracted from either sample type. The paper as a whole reports these results and caveats: The amount of clinical and demographic metadata varied by source and participant and was provided uncurated.

TCRbeta CDR3 regions were amplified from genomic DNA by means of the immunoSEQ Assay, a bias-controlled multiplex PCR. In the authors' own workflow: Within the assay, amplification of reference gene primers was used to estimate how many nucleated cells each sample contained. To quantify the absolute abundance of each unique TCRbeta CDR3 rearrangement, sequence reads were collapsed and filtered. For each sample, productive Simpson clonality was calculated as the square root of Simpson's diversity index over productive rearrangements. TCRdb provides this immuneACCESS table in a form limited to in-frame rearrangements. Some clones are lacking; in checked studies, under half of them reflect an unresolved V gene, and why the rest are absent is not known. The D gene and trimming were derived from the DNA, and the V and J assignments and clone size from that table. Recorded for this sample are more than 10,000 clones; about 93% of them occurred a single time. 28% of the sample is in the top ten clones.

As for this clone: Its antigen is still unknown. Base qualities are not provided; no much larger clone lies one nucleotide away.

The germline V gene supplies CDR1 KGHSH and CDR2 LQKENI. From the cysteine through the phenylalanine, the CDR3 covers 16 amino acids. The DNA shown is the 48-base CDR3, in frame from base 1. V gives up 6 bases and J gives up 4 bases, and the segment between their germline ends measures 19 bases. The sequence was collected from a woman between 70 and 85 years old with active COVID-19. This chain joins TRBV18 to TRBJ2-1, and TRBD2 may be the D gene, going by 6 matching bases. Material: peripheral blood. This receptor has the CDR3 CASSFLTSGDYNEQFF. In nucleotides, the sequence is TGTGCCAGCTCTTTTCTGACTAGTGGGGATTACAATGAGCAGTTCTTC.